The T cell receptor (beta chain) under discussion was sequenced for a study of CD8+ T cells in alopecia areata. In the study overall: Oral tofacitinib, 5 to 10 mg twice daily, was given in an open-label trial.

In its sample, this clone was seen once. Treatment of the sample: oral pan-JAK inhibitor, 5-10 mg twice daily. Investigators isolated RNA and reverse transcribed it into cDNA to act as the sequencing template. The data were produced by immunoSEQ multiplex PCR, yet TCRdb's version contains in-frame clones alone and is incomplete. Among 130,000 to 150,000 clones listed, 65% to 90% were seen once. The CDR3 extends over 16 amino acids. In germline, CDR1 is MNHEY, CDR2 SMNVEV (reference sequence). Germline trimming cut 5 bases from V and 0 bases from J; bases unmatched to any gene: 8. The sequence came from a human donor with alopecia areata. V and J are TRBV27 and TRBJ2-7; TRBD2 matches at 9 bases. The material was CD8+ T cells sorted from blood, obtained at week 4, from a patient treated with tofacitinib. The CDR3: CASSLTGLANSYEQYF. CDR3 nucleotides: TGTGCCAGCAGTCTAACTGGACTAGCGAACTCCTACGAGCAGTACTTC.